One sample yielded the 32 T cell receptor beta chains listed below, sequenced in a study of graft-versus-host responses after intestinal transplantation. Some clones are missing from TCRdb's copy, which holds only in-frame ones; the method was immunoSEQ multiplex PCR. The sample lists roughly 51,000 clones; 80% to 90% were seen once. These receptors' antigens are unknown. The sample in question was unstimulated CD4+ T cells sorted from spleen or lymph node cells, obtained before transplant. The receptors derive from a human donor who was the organ donor for an intestinal transplant.

The chain employs TRBV7-9 and TRBJ2-7; perhaps TRBD1 as D (5 bases). The CDR3 totals 15 residues. Trimming stripped 2 bases from V and 3 bases from J, with 14 bases between. Per germline, CDR1 SEHNR and CDR2 FQNEAQ (reference sequence). In DNA, the CDR3 is TGTGCCAGCAGCTTAATAGACAGTGTCCGCTACGAGCAGTACTTC. Protein: CASSLIDSVRYEQYF.

This chain joins TRBV7-2 and TRBJ2-7; 12 positions agree with TRBD2. Germline values: CDR1 SGHTA, CDR2 FQGNSA. This CDR3 has 15 residues. The V gene end was trimmed by 2 bases and the J gene end by 9 bases; junction bases not matched to a gene: 8. In nucleotides, the CDR3 is TGTGCCAGCAGCTTAAGTGGGCTAGCGGGAGGGGGGCAGTACTTC. It yields the protein CASSLSGLAGGGQYF.

The V call is TRBV5-1, the J call TRBJ1-1; D perhaps matches TRBD1 (5 bases). V lost 0 bases and J lost 1, with 10 bases in between. The CDR3 has 15 amino acids. The germline CDR1 and CDR2 sequences are SGHRS and YFSETQ. The CDR3 reads CASSLEGVGNTEAFF. CDR3 coding DNA: TGCGCCAGCAGCTTGGAAGGGGTGGGGAACACTGAAGCTTTCTTT. The full variable domain, with the rest looked up from reference TRBV5-1 and TRBJ1-1, is KAGVTQTPRYLIKTRGQQVTLSCSPISGHRSVSWYQQTPGQGLQFLFEYFSETQRNKGNFPGRFSGRQFSNSRSEMNVSTLELGDSALYLCASSLEGVGNTEAFFGQGTRLTVV.

The chain uses TRBV5-6 and TRBJ2-7, with D tentatively TRBD2 (5 bases). Looked up from germline, CDR1 is SGHDT and CDR2 is YYEEEE. V was shortened by 1 base and J by 4 bases, with 12 bases between the two germline ends. CDR3 length: 14 residues. The CDR3 protein is CASSLPGSGYEQYF. DNA for the CDR3: TGTGCCAGCAGCTTGCCGGGTTCGGGGTACGAGCAGTACTTC.

This clone turned up a few times. This chain joins TRBV6-6 and TRBJ1-4; 12 bases are a match to TRBD1. From germline, CDR1 is MNHNY and CDR2 SVGAGI (reference sequence). The CDR3 runs to 15 residues. The J segment lost 8 bases and the V segment lost 6 bases, leaving 7 bases of the junction unmatched. CDR3 coding DNA: TGTGCCAGCAGCCGACCGGGACAGGGGGCAGAAAAACTGTTTTTT. Translation: CASSRPGQGAEKLFF.

The rearrangement joins TRBV19 to TRBJ1-1; tentative D call: TRBD1 (6 bases). From germline, CDR1 is LNHDA and CDR2 SQIVND (reference sequence). V shed 1 base and J shed 5 bases, with 8 bases lying between them. This CDR3 region has 13 residues. In DNA form, the CDR3 reads TGTGCCAGTAGTATAGGAAGGGGGACTGAAGCTTTCTTT. Translated, it gives CASSIGRGTEAFF. Supplemented by reference TRBV19 and TRBJ1-1, the full variable domain reads DGGITQSPKYLFRKEGQNVTLSCEQNLNHDAMYWYRQDPGQGLRLIYYSQIVNDFQKGDIAEGYSVSREKKESFPLTVTSAQKNPTAFYLCASSIGRGTEAFFGQGTRLTVV.

This clone was observed once. V is TRBV5-6 and J is TRBJ2-1, with a weak D call TRBD2 (5 bases). With 0 bases removed from V and 6 bases from J, the gap between germline ends came to 13 bases. The CDR3 is made up of 15 amino acids. Germline V gene data show CDR1 as SGHDT and CDR2 as YYEEEE. CDR3 nucleotides: TGTGCCAGCAGCTTGGGGCCTAGCCCTCTCAATGAGCAGTTCTTC. Its translation: CASSLGPSPLNEQFF.

The chain combines TRBV15 with TRBJ1-2; 7 bases are a match to TRBD1. The J segment lost 4 bases and the V segment lost 3 bases, leaving 14 bases of the junction unmatched. The CDR3 length is 17 residues. Germline lookup yields CDR1 LNHNV and CDR2 YYDKDF (reference sequence). DNA for the CDR3: TGTGCCACCAGCAGTGCTTTACCGGGACAGACATCCTATGGCTACACCTTC. The encoded protein is CATSSALPGQTSYGYTF. The full variable domain, with the rest looked up from reference TRBV15 and TRBJ1-2, is DAMVIQNPRYQVTQFGKPVTLSCSQTLNHNVMYWYQQKSSQAPKLLFHYYDKDFNNEADTPDNFQSRRPNTSFCFLDIRSPGLGDTAMYLCATSSALPGQTSYGYTFGSGTRLTVV.

The chain joins TRBV15 to TRBJ2-7; 7 bases line up with TRBD2. The CDR3 totals 17 residues. Germline CDR1 and CDR2: LNHNV and YYDKDF (reference sequence). V shed 0 bases, J shed 3 bases, and the junction held 11 bases outside the gene matches. CDR3 DNA: TGTGCCACCAGCAGAGATCCGGGGAGCGGGACCCACTACGAGCAGTACTTC. Translation gives CATSRDPGSGTHYEQYF.

This chain links TRBV11-2 with TRBJ1-6, with D possibly TRBD1 on 6 matching bases. The germline V gene encodes CDR1 SGHAT and CDR2 FQNNGV. This CDR3 has 12 amino acids. With 5 bases removed from V and 14 bases from J, the gap between germline ends came to 13 bases. The DNA for the CDR3 is TGTGCCAGCAGCCCGTCCGGACAGACCCTCCACTTT. This sequence encodes CASSPSGQTLHF.

The rearrangement links TRBV5-4 to TRBJ1-2; possibly TRBD1 for D (6 bases). The ends were cut back, 0 bases at V and 6 bases at J, with 12 bases in the middle. CDR1 and CDR2 from the germline V gene are SGHNT and YYREEE (reference sequence). The CDR3 sequence is 14 residues long. The CDR3 sequence: CASSLGGGANGYTF. DNA for the CDR3: TGTGCCAGCAGCTTGGGTGGGGGGGCGAATGGCTACACCTTC. The variable domain in full, completed from reference TRBV5-4 and TRBJ1-2, reads ETGVTQSPTHLIKTRGQQVTLRCSSQSGHNTVSWYQQALGQGPQFIFQYYREEENGRGNFPPRFSGLQFPNYSSELNVNALELDDSALYLCASSLGGGANGYTFGSGTRLTVV.

J is TRBJ1-1 and V is TRBV7-2; perhaps TRBD1 as D (6 bases). CDR1 and CDR2 (germline): SGHTA, FQGNSA. V was clipped by 5 bases and J by 0 bases, with 10 bases between them. The CDR3 runs 14 residues. CDR3 loop: CASSPDSLNTEAFF. As DNA, the CDR3 is TGTGCCAGCAGCCCGGACAGTTTGAACACTGAAGCTTTCTTT.

The rearrangement links TRBV28 to TRBJ2-1, with TRBD1 as a possible D gene (5 bases). This CDR3 is 18 amino acids long. Germline V lookup: CDR1 MDHEN, CDR2 SYDVKM. Trimming pared 6 bases from V and 3 bases from J, leaving 24 bases between. The CDR3 sequence is CASRQTLQAASLYNEQFF. CDR3 nucleotide sequence: TGTGCCAGCAGGCAAACTCTACAGGCCGCTTCCCTCTACAATGAGCAGTTCTTC.

This chain uses TRBV5-1 with TRBJ2-5; 11 bases match TRBD2. The V gene end was trimmed by 3 bases and the J gene end by 5 bases; junction bases not matched to a gene: 9. Germline lookup yields CDR1 SGHRS and CDR2 YFSETQ. There are 16 residues in the CDR3. The CDR3 here is CASSSISGRADETQYF. In DNA form, the CDR3 reads TGCGCCAGCAGCTCGATTAGCGGGAGGGCCGATGAGACCCAGTACTTC.

The V and J genes are TRBV19 and TRBJ2-7; 10 nucleotides align to TRBD2. Losses at the gene ends were 1 base for V and 2 bases for J; bases not matched to a gene: 14. Germline lookup yields CDR1 LNHDA and CDR2 SQIVND (reference sequence). The CDR3 is made up of 19 amino acids. This chain's CDR3 is CASSIGGLAGDEEPYEQYF. CDR3 coding DNA: TGTGCCAGTAGTATAGGCGGCCTAGCGGGAGATGAAGAACCCTACGAGCAGTACTTC.

J is TRBJ2-1 and V is TRBV7-6; 8 nucleotides match TRBD2. CDR1 is SGHVS, CDR2 FNYEAQ, per germline. V lost 0 bases to trimming and J lost 6 bases; unmatched junction nucleotides: 1. This CDR3 comprises 14 residues. CDR3 coding DNA: TGTGCCAGCAGCTTAGCCGGGACTAGCAATGAGCAGTTCTTC. Encoded protein: CASSLAGTSNEQFF. Looking up the rest from reference TRBV7-6 and TRBJ2-1 gives the full variable domain: GAGVSQSPRYKVTKRGQDVALRCDPISGHVSLYWYRQALGQGPEFLTYFNYEAQQDKSGLPNDRFSAERPEGSISTLTIQRTEQRDSAMYRCASSLAGTSNEQFFGPGTRLTVL.

The chain is built from TRBV5-1 and TRBJ2-3; no clear D. There are 14 residues in the CDR3. Per germline, CDR1 SGHRS and CDR2 YFSETQ. Deletions cut 2 bases from V and 0 bases from J, with 7 bases between. In DNA, the CDR3 is TGCGCCAGCAGCTTTACGGGTAGCACAGATACGCAGTATTTT. Translated, it gives CASSFTGSTDTQYF.

V and J are TRBV5-1 and TRBJ2-5; D gene uncertain. The CDR3 length is 15 residues. Trimming left V 0 bases short and J 5 bases short, with 14 bases between. Germline values: CDR1 SGHRS, CDR2 YFSETQ. This CDR3 reads CASSLVFAPGETQYF. DNA of the CDR3: TGCGCCAGCAGCTTGGTTTTCGCTCCCGGGGAGACCCAGTACTTC.

This clone was detected once. The V call is TRBV7-2, the J call TRBJ2-7; 9 nucleotides agree with TRBD1. The CDR3 loop spans 15 amino acids. Germline V gene lookup returns CDR1 SGHTA and CDR2 FQGNSA. J was trimmed by 5 bases and V by 4 bases; bases with no gene match: 9. Here the CDR3 reads CASSSRDRAIHEQYF. In DNA, the CDR3 is TGTGCCAGCAGCTCACGGGACAGGGCTATTCACGAGCAGTACTTC. Using reference TRBV7-2 and TRBJ2-7 for the parts outside the CDR3, the full variable domain is GAGVSQSPSNKVTEKGKDVELRCDPISGHTALYWYRQSLGQGLEFLIYFQGNSAPDKSGLPSDRFSAERTGGSVSTLTIQRTQQEDSAVYLCASSSRDRAIHEQYFGPGTRLTVT.

The V and J genes are TRBV18 and TRBJ2-4; 9 nucleotides align to TRBD2. This CDR3 is 14 amino acids long. With V trimmed by 3 bases and J by 9 bases, 6 bases remained unmatched. Germline values: CDR1 KGHSH, CDR2 LQKENI. The CDR3 coding sequence is TGTGCCAGCTCACCTAGCGGGAGTATGGGCATTCAGTACTTC. Encoded protein: CASSPSGSMGIQYF.

V gene TRBV10-3 combines with J gene TRBJ2-1; D ambiguous. Germline V CDR1 and CDR2: ENHRY, SYGVKD. V lost 2 bases and J lost 8, with 10 bases in between. CDR3 length: 13 amino acids. CDR3 sequence (DNA): TGTGCCATCAGTGAGCCGAACTTTTATGAGCAGTTCTTC. Residues: CAISEPNFYEQFF.

The V call is TRBV5-3, the J call TRBJ2-7, with 7 bases aligning to TRBD1. TRBV5-3 is treated as an ORF (open reading frame) with a function not yet certain. The trim removed 0 bases at V and 0 bases at J, leaving 3 bases unmatched. This CDR3 region has 15 residues. The CDR3 region has the DNA TGTGCCAGAAGCTTGGAGGGGGCCTCCTCCTACGAGCAGTACTTC. It encodes CARSLEGASSYEQYF.

The chain joins TRBV2 to TRBJ2-1, with TRBD2 matching over 11 bases. The CDR3 runs 18 residues. CDR1 and CDR2 (germline): SNHLY, FYNNEI. Unmatched junction bases numbered 14, after V lost 4 bases and J lost 6 bases. The CDR3 DNA is TGTGCCAGCAGTGTGACTAGCGGGAACAGCAGACTGGGCAATGAGCAGTTCTTC. It yields the protein CASSVTSGNSRLGNEQFF. Variable domain in full (rest from reference TRBV2 and TRBJ2-1): EPEVTQTPSHQVTQMGQEVILRCVPISNHLYFYWYRQILGQKVEFLVSFYNNEISEKSEIFDDQFSVERPDGSNFTLKIRSTKLEDSAMYFCASSVTSGNSRLGNEQFFGPGTRLTVL.

The chain carries TRBV6-4 and TRBJ1-4; no reliable D call. This CDR3 region has 13 residues. Between the trimmed V and J ends, which lost 6 bases and 8 bases, there was a span of 13 bases. Germline V lookup: CDR1 MRHNA, CDR2 SNTAGT. CDR3 DNA sequence: TGTGCCAGCAGGAGTCCCGGTTGGGAAAAACTGTTTTTT. As protein: CASRSPGWEKLFF.

This chain joins TRBV7-3 and TRBJ2-5, with a possible D match to TRBD1 (6 bases). Germline V gene lookup returns CDR1 SGHTA and CDR2 FQGTGA. V was pared by 2 bases and J by 5 bases, with 9 bases between. This CDR3 comprises 13 residues. The CDR3 bases are TGTGCCAGCAGCTTACGTAGGGGGGAGACCCAGTACTTC. Translating it yields CASSLRRGETQYF.

The chain couples TRBV28 to TRBJ1-3; tentatively, D is TRBD1 (5 bases). The V end lost 2 bases, the J end lost 2 bases, and 10 bases lay between the germline ends. Germline V CDR1 and CDR2: MDHEN, SYDVKM. This CDR3 comprises 15 residues. The DNA of the CDR3 is TGTGCCAGCAGTTTAGGGGGGAGAACTGGAAACACCATATATTTT. It is translated as CASSLGGRTGNTIYF.

This clone was recorded once. V is TRBV2 and J is TRBJ1-2, with D perhaps matching TRBD1 (5 bases). Germline lookup yields CDR1 SNHLY and CDR2 FYNNEI. Trimming cost V 4 bases and J 8 bases, with 20 bases left between them. CDR3 length equals 15 residues. This CDR3 is CASSATRDSDGGYTF. The CDR3 nucleotides are TGTGCCAGCAGTGCAACCCGAGACAGCGACGGAGGCTACACCTTC.

The chain carries TRBV30 and TRBJ1-4; 7 bases fit TRBD1. The germline gives CDR1 GTSNPN, CDR2 SVGIG (reference sequence). J was trimmed by 7 bases and V by 2 bases; bases with no gene match: 4. The length of the CDR3 is 13 residues. The CDR3 DNA follows: TGTGCCTGGAGTTACAGGGGTCGTGAAAAACTGTTTTTT. This sequence encodes CAWSYRGREKLFF.

The chain joins TRBV15 to TRBJ2-1; TRBD2 is a possible D gene (6 bases). This CDR3 region has 14 residues. Trimming left V 0 bases short and J 8 bases short, with 11 bases between. Germline values: CDR1 LNHNV, CDR2 YYDKDF (reference sequence). CDR3 residues: CATSRDRERYEQFF. DNA of the CDR3: TGTGCCACCAGCAGAGATCGGGAGCGATATGAGCAGTTCTTC.

The V and J genes are TRBV5-1 and TRBJ2-1; 7 bases agree with TRBD1. V shed 3 bases, J shed 5 bases, and the junction held 5 bases outside the gene matches. This CDR3 comprises 14 residues. CDR1 SGHRS and CDR2 YFSETQ come from the germline V gene. CDR3 loop: CASSSGQEHNEQFF. CDR3 bases: TGCGCCAGCAGCTCTGGACAGGAACACAATGAGCAGTTCTTC.

The chain joins TRBV7-8 to TRBJ2-7; 7 bases match TRBD2. This CDR3 spans 14 amino acids. Germline V gene sequence: CDR1 SGHVS, CDR2 FQNEAQ. The V gene end was trimmed by 5 bases and the J gene end by 4 bases; junction bases not matched to a gene: 8. This CDR3 reads CASSPLAVLYEQYF. CDR3 bases: TGTGCCAGCAGCCCGCTAGCGGTTTTATACGAGCAGTACTTC.

The V gene is TRBV27, the J gene TRBJ2-7, with D possibly TRBD2 on 6 matching bases. Trimming took 8 bases from V and 7 from J, leaving 21 bases between them. Germline CDR1 and CDR2: MNHEY and SMNVEV (reference sequence). The CDR3 runs to 14 residues. For the CDR3, the DNA is TGTGCCAGCCCCCGGAGGCGGGACCGCGTGGAGCAGTACTTC. Its protein is CASPRRRDRVEQYF.